The clone carrying this T cell receptor (beta chain) was picked up many times. Its matching antigen is unknown. The data belong to a study of human T cells and chemical hapten exposure. Study in general: DPC at 0.01% went onto the upper back in patch tests, read at 6 days. Per-sample TCR yield variability stemmed mainly from small pooled library volume differences.

The library attached unique molecular identifiers to individual cDNA molecules. TCRdb re-called the RACE reads through MiXCR, storing one row per CDR3 protein. The data contain some 90,000 distinct CDR3 sequences, 9.5% to 12% of them singletons. The CDR3 has 13 amino acids. Germline lookup yields CDR1 SNHLY and CDR2 FYNNEI. V shed 8 bases and J shed 5 bases, with 13 bases lying between them. Study-wide points: Controls had significantly fewer large CDR3 similarity clusters than were formed by expanded TCRs.

Time point given: patch test 2, 6 weeks after DPC sensitization. As to treatment: therapeutic diphenylcyclopropenone sensitization with weekly scalp DPC. The genes are TRBV2 and TRBJ1-5, with D tentatively TRBD1 (6 bases). This receptor was taken from a middle-aged woman with alopecia areata. Some clones in this sample may be carry-over from other donors' samples. The sequencing here drew on whole blood, taken in connection with sensitization to the hapten diphenylcyclopropenone (DPC). Here the CDR3 reads CASVWGADQPQHF. CDR3 coding DNA: TGTGCCAGCGTTTGGGGGGCTGATCAGCCCCAGCATTTT.